These 11 T cell receptor beta chains came from one sample sequenced in a study of human T cells and chemical hapten exposure. Documented time point: patch test 2, 6 weeks after DPC sensitization. Indicated treatment: therapeutic diphenylcyclopropenone sensitization with weekly scalp DPC. From the RACE reads, TCRdb called clonotypes with MiXCR, one entry per CDR3 protein. The sample yields about 40,000 distinct CDR3 sequences, approximately 3.4% seen once. Here the sequenced sample was whole blood, taken in connection with sensitization to the hapten diphenylcyclopropenone (DPC). These receptor sequences come from a man aged 40-50 years with alopecia areata. Some clones in this sample may be carry-over from other donors' samples.

This clonotype showed up many times. The rearrangement joins TRBV28 to TRBJ1-2; no clear D. The CDR3 sequence is 15 residues long. The V end was cut by 3 bases, the J end by 2 bases, with 13 bases between. Germline CDR1 reads MDHEN; CDR2 reads SYDVKM. Here the CDR3 reads CASSFGWSENYGYTF. In nucleotides, the CDR3 is TGTGCCAGCAGTTTTGGATGGTCAGAAAACTATGGCTACACCTTC.

Many counts were recorded for this clonotype. The chain links TRBV28 to TRBJ2-1, with TRBD2 identical over 11 bases. V was clipped by 2 bases and J by 9 bases; unmatched bases: 3. CDR3 size: 14 residues. Germline V gene lookup returns CDR1 MDHEN and CDR2 SYDVKM. This CDR3 reads CASSLLAGGPEQFF. DNA for the CDR3: TGTGCCAGCAGTTTACTAGCGGGAGGCCCTGAGCAGTTCTTC.

This clonotype has a count of ten or more. V is TRBV3-1 and J is TRBJ1-1; 7 bases are a match to TRBD1. Germline CDR1 and CDR2: LGHDT and YNNKEL (reference sequence). The length of the CDR3 is 15 residues. V shed 6 bases, J shed 2 bases, and the junction held 9 bases outside the gene matches. The CDR3 DNA sequence: TGTGCCAGCAGTAAGGGGGCCAGTAGCAACACTGAAGCTTTCTTT. This gives the protein CASSKGASSNTEAFF. The variable domain in full, completed from reference TRBV3-1 and TRBJ1-1, reads DTAVSQTPKYLVTQMGNDKSIKCEQNLGHDTMYWYKQDSKKFLKIMFSYNNKELIINETVPNRFSPKSPDKAHLNLHINSLELGDSAVYFCASSKGASSNTEAFFGQGTRLTVV.

This clonotype was counted many times. The chain combines TRBV19 with TRBJ2-1; TRBD1 agrees at 8 bases. This CDR3 has 14 residues. Germline V gene sequence: CDR1 LNHDA, CDR2 SQIVND (reference sequence). V lost 5 bases and J lost 3; bases outside the gene matches: 3. This CDR3 reads CASSLTGVYNEQFF. DNA for the CDR3: TGTGCCAGTAGTTTGACAGGGGTCTACAATGAGCAGTTCTTC.

This clonotype showed up many times. The CDR3: CASSSPTGTTDTQYF. Written as DNA, the CDR3 is TGTGCCAGCAGCTCCCCTACGGGGACCACAGATACGCAGTATTTT. The chain uses TRBV7-9 and TRBJ2-3; TRBD1 or TRBD2 may be the D gene (5 bases each). Germline V gives CDR1 SEHNR, CDR2 FQNEAQ (reference sequence). Deletions cut 4 bases from V and 2 bases from J, with 13 bases between. The CDR3 is 15 residues long.

In its sample, this clonotype was seen many times. The chain joins TRBV6-2 or TRBV6-3 to TRBJ1-5; 9 nucleotides line up with TRBD1. CDR1 and CDR2 from the germline V gene are MNHEY and SVGEGT. J was trimmed by 2 bases and V by 4 bases; bases with no gene match: 9. This CDR3 spans 17 amino acids. The CDR3 spells CASSLGQGGPGNQPQHF. The CDR3 region has the DNA TGTGCCAGCAGTTTGGGACAGGGTGGTCCGGGCAATCAGCCCCAGCATTTT.

This clonotype has ten or more counts. This chain uses TRBV7-2 with TRBJ2-1; 9 nucleotides match TRBD2. Losses at the gene ends were 6 bases for V and 0 bases for J; bases not matched to a gene: 9. Germline CDR1 is SGHTA and CDR2 is FQGNSA. The CDR3 runs to 17 residues. CDR3 nucleotides: TGTGCCAGCAGTAAAGACGCGGGAGGGAGCTCCTACAATGAGCAGTTCTTC. Amino acid sequence: CASSKDAGGSSYNEQFF.

This clonotype was seen at least ten times. This chain joins TRBV7-9 and TRBJ1-3; D not resolved. V gave up 6 bases and J gave up 8 bases, with 8 bases separating them. Germline V CDR1 and CDR2: SEHNR, FQNEAQ (reference sequence). CDR3 length: 11 residues. The CDR3 spells CASSVGDTIYF. CDR3 sequence (DNA): TGTGCCAGCAGTGTAGGCGACACCATATATTTT.

This clonotype was counted many times. This chain links TRBV3-1 with TRBJ1-3, with D maybe TRBD1 (6 bases). Trimming removed 4 bases from V and 0 bases from J, with 10 bases in between. The CDR3 length is 15 residues. The germline V gene has CDR1 LGHDT and CDR2 YNNKEL (reference sequence). CDR3 sequence: CASSLSDSSGNTIYF. CDR3 sequence (DNA): TGTGCCAGCAGCCTTTCGGACAGCTCTGGAAACACCATATATTTT.

Only a few counts were recorded for this clonotype. The rearrangement links TRBV19 to TRBJ2-2; D gene uncertain. Germline lookup yields CDR1 LNHDA and CDR2 SQIVND (reference sequence). The V and J ends lost 3 bases and 2 bases respectively, with 7 bases between them. The CDR3 sequence is 14 residues long. CDR3 nucleotides: TGTGCCAGTAGTATGAACAGCAACACCGGGGAGCTGTTTTTT. Translation gives CASSMNSNTGELFF.

There are many counts of this clonotype. The V gene is TRBV6-5, the J gene TRBJ2-3, with TRBD2 matching over 13 bases. Trimming took 5 bases from V and 4 from J; bases not matched to a gene: 6. Germline V gives CDR1 MNHEY, CDR2 SVGAGI. This CDR3 is 16 amino acids long. CDR3 sequence: CASSIRLAGGPDTQYF. The CDR3 region has the DNA TGTGCCAGCAGTATCCGACTAGCGGGAGGCCCAGATACGCAGTATTTT.